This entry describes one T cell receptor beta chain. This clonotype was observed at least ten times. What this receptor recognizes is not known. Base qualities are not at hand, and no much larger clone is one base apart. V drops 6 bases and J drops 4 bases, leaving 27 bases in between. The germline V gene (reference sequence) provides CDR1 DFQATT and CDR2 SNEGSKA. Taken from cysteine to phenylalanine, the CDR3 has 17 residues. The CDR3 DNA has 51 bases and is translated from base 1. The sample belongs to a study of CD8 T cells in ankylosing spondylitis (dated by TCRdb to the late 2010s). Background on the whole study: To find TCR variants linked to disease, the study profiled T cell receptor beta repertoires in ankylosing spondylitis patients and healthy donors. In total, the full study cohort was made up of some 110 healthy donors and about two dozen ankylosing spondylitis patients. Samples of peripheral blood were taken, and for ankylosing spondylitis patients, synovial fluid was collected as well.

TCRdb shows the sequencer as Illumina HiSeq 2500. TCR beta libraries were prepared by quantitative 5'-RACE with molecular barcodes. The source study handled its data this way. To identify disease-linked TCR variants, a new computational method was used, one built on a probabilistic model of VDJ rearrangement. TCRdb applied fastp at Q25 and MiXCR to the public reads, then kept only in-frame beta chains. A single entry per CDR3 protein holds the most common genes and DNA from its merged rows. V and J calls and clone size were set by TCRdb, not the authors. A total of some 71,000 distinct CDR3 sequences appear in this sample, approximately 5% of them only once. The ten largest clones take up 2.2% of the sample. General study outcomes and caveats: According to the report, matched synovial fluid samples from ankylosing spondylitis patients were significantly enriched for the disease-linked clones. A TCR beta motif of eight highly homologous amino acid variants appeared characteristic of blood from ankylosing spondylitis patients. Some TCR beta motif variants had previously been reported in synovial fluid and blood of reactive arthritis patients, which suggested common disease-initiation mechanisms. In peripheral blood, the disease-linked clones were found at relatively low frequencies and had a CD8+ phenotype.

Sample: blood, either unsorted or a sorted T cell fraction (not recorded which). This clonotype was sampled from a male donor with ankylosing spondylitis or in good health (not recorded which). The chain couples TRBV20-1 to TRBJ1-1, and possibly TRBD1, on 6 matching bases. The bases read TGCAGTGCCCCAAAGACAGGCCTTCTTATTGGGACCACTGAAGCTTTCTTT. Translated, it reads CSAPKTGLLIGTTEAFF.